These 24 T cell receptor beta chains were sequenced from one sample in a study of T cell changes during pregnancy in multiple sclerosis. Generated by immunoSEQ multiplex PCR, the TCRdb table keeps only in-frame clones and is missing some. The data hold around 56,000 clones, with approximately 90% observed a single time. Sequencing was performed on CD4+ T cells from peripheral blood mononuclear cells, taken in the first trimester of pregnancy. Every receptor here comes from a female donor with multiple sclerosis, enrolled in a pregnancy study.

The V call is TRBV19, the J call TRBJ2-5, with 12 nucleotides matching TRBD2. The CDR3 contains 17 residues. Germline values: CDR1 LNHDA, CDR2 SQIVND (reference sequence). The trim removed 4 bases at V and 7 bases at J, leaving 13 bases unmatched. The CDR3 sequence is CASSTLRLAGGPGTQYF. CDR3 nucleotides: TGTGCCAGTAGTACCCTCCGCCTAGCGGGGGGGCCTGGGACCCAGTACTTC. The full variable domain, its missing parts supplied by reference TRBV19 and TRBJ2-5, is DGGITQSPKYLFRKEGQNVTLSCEQNLNHDAMYWYRQDPGQGLRLIYYSQIVNDFQKGDIAEGYSVSREKKESFPLTVTSAQKNPTAFYLCASSTLRLAGGPGTQYFGPGTRLLVL.

The gene calls are TRBV15 and TRBJ1-2, with a weak D call TRBD1 (6 bases). The CDR3 is 15 amino acids. Trimming pared 1 base from V and 4 bases from J, leaving 13 bases between. In germline, CDR1 is LNHNV, CDR2 YYDKDF (reference sequence). This chain's CDR3 is CATSRVRTESYGYTF. CDR3 DNA sequence: TGTGCCACCAGCAGAGTTCGGACAGAATCCTATGGCTACACCTTC.

V gene TRBV9 combines with J gene TRBJ1-2, with D possibly matching TRBD1 (5 bases). V shed 0 bases and J shed 5 bases, with 14 bases lying between them. The CDR3 sequence is 15 residues long. Germline V gene sequence: CDR1 SGDLS, CDR2 YYNGEE. DNA for the CDR3: TGTGCCAGCAGCGTAGCCGGCGCAGGGAATTATGGCTACACCTTC. This encodes CASSVAGAGNYGYTF.

This chain connects TRBV15 to TRBJ1-1; possibly TRBD1 for D (6 bases). The CDR3 loop spans 15 amino acids. V was trimmed by 0 bases and J by 11 bases, leaving 19 bases between them. The V gene's germline CDR1 is LNHNV and CDR2 YYDKDF (reference sequence). The CDR3 protein is CATSRDVSQGPTAFF. The CDR3 DNA follows: TGTGCCACCAGCAGAGATGTATCCCAGGGGCCGACGGCTTTCTTT. Variable domain in full (rest from reference TRBV15 and TRBJ1-1): DAMVIQNPRYQVTQFGKPVTLSCSQTLNHNVMYWYQQKSSQAPKLLFHYYDKDFNNEADTPDNFQSRRPNTSFCFLDIRSPGLGDTAMYLCATSRDVSQGPTAFFGQGTRLTVV.

This chain connects TRBV2 to TRBJ1-3, with D possibly being TRBD1 (5 bases). Germline CDR1 reads SNHLY; CDR2 reads FYNNEI. Deletions cut 5 bases from V and 3 bases from J, with 17 bases between. This CDR3 is built from 16 residues. This chain's CDR3 is CASSSQGPLNGNTIYF. The CDR3 DNA sequence: TGTGCCAGCAGTTCCCAGGGCCCACTGAATGGAAACACCATATATTTT.

V gene TRBV9 combines with J gene TRBJ2-1; TRBD1 matches 11 bases. The V gene's germline CDR1 is SGDLS and CDR2 YYNGEE. V trimming: 0 bases; J trimming: 6 bases; junction bases outside the gene matches: 8. The CDR3 is 17 amino acids. The CDR3 region has the DNA TGTGCCAGCAGCGTAGATCTCTGGACAGGGGGCCGCAATGAGCAGTTCTTC. Its protein product is CASSVDLWTGGRNEQFF.

The table lists this clone with a few counts. The V gene is TRBV6-5, the J gene TRBJ1-6, with no clear D. This CDR3 region has 14 residues. The V end lost 4 bases, the J end lost 8 bases, and 12 bases lay between the germline ends. In germline, CDR1 is MNHEY, CDR2 SVGAGI. This CDR3 reads CASSWRARHSPLHF. The CDR3 bases are TGTGCCAGCAGTTGGAGGGCCCGCCATTCACCCCTCCACTTT.

The chain combines TRBV5-6 with TRBJ1-4; D gene uncertain. The CDR3 contains 12 residues. The V end lost 0 bases, the J end lost 7 bases, and 4 bases lay between the germline ends. CDR1 SGHDT and CDR2 YYEEEE come from the germline V gene. This chain's CDR3 is CASSLGGEKLFF. The CDR3 DNA reads TGTGCCAGCAGCTTGGGAGGTGAAAAACTGTTTTTT.

The chain employs TRBV25-1 and TRBJ2-7; D perhaps matches TRBD1 (5 bases). This CDR3 comprises 14 residues. CDR1 MGHDK and CDR2 SYGVNS come from the germline V gene. V was clipped by 10 bases and J by 1 base, with 17 bases between them. The CDR3 DNA is TGTGCCACCACAGACAGCCTTAGTTCCTACGAGCAGTACTTC. Translated: CATTDSLSSYEQYF.

The chain joins TRBV27 to TRBJ1-2; weak D call: TRBD1 (6 bases). This CDR3 contains 16 residues. Trimming took 2 bases from V and 0 from J, leaving 13 bases between them. CDR1 is MNHEY, CDR2 SMNVEV, per germline (reference sequence). This CDR3 is CASSLEGTGTNYGYTF. CDR3 sequence (DNA): TGTGCCAGCAGTTTAGAAGGAACAGGGACTAACTATGGCTACACCTTC.

The rearrangement uses TRBV10-3 and TRBJ2-1; TRBD1 matches at 12 bases. The CDR3 covers 13 residues. Germline assignment: CDR1 ENHRY and CDR2 SYGVKD. Trimming at V came to 5 bases and at J to 10 bases, leaving 3 bases not matched to a gene. CDR3 residues: CAISPGQGAEQFF. The CDR3 DNA follows: TGTGCCATCAGTCCGGGACAGGGGGCCGAGCAGTTCTTC.

V gene TRBV11-2 combines with J gene TRBJ2-2, with 8 nucleotides matching TRBD2. The CDR3 has 17 residues. Germline V lookup: CDR1 SGHAT, CDR2 FQNNGV. V shed 1 base, J shed 1 base, and the junction held 5 bases outside the gene matches. CDR3 loop: CASSLVGGGWNTGELFF. In DNA, the CDR3 is TGTGCCAGCAGCTTAGTCGGGGGGGGCTGGAACACCGGGGAGCTGTTTTTT.

The rearrangement uses TRBV5-1 and TRBJ1-1; tentative D call: TRBD1 (5 bases). Deletions cut 3 bases from V and 0 bases from J, with 6 bases between. The V gene's germline CDR1 is SGHRS and CDR2 YFSETQ. The CDR3 consists of 13 residues. The CDR3 DNA reads TGCGCCAGCAGCTCGACAGTGAACACTGAAGCTTTCTTT. It is translated as CASSSTVNTEAFF. The variable domain in full, completed from reference TRBV5-1 and TRBJ1-1, reads KAGVTQTPRYLIKTRGQQVTLSCSPISGHRSVSWYQQTPGQGLQFLFEYFSETQRNKGNFPGRFSGRQFSNSRSEMNVSTLELGDSALYLCASSSTVNTEAFFGQGTRLTVV.

The rearrangement joins TRBV7-2 to TRBJ1-5; weak D call: TRBD1 (5 bases). The CDR3 has 13 amino acids. V was shortened by 3 bases and J by 5 bases, with 8 bases between the two germline ends. Germline assignment: CDR1 SGHTA and CDR2 FQGNSA. The DNA for the CDR3 is TGTGCCAGCAGCTTTACAGGTGATCAGCCCCAGCATTTT. Encoded protein: CASSFTGDQPQHF.

The sample holds a few counts of this clone. V usage is TRBV5-1 and J usage is TRBJ2-3; the D gene is possibly TRBD1 (6 bases). V was pared by 0 bases and J by 6 bases, with 11 bases between. Germline assignment: CDR1 SGHRS and CDR2 YFSETQ. This CDR3 has 14 amino acids. The CDR3 here is CASSLGTAIDTQYF. CDR3 nucleotides: TGCGCCAGCAGCTTGGGGACAGCGATTGATACGCAGTATTTT.

The chain joins TRBV9 to TRBJ2-7; D is undetermined. The CDR3 is made up of 14 amino acids. Germline V gives CDR1 SGDLS, CDR2 YYNGEE. Deletions cut 0 bases from V and 0 bases from J, with 7 bases between. The CDR3 DNA is TGTGCCAGCAGCGTAGACAGTCCCTCCTACGAGCAGTACTTC. Translating gives CASSVDSPSYEQYF.

The J gene is TRBJ1-4, the V gene TRBV5-4; 8 positions agree with TRBD1. V shed 4 bases and J 5 bases; nucleotides not matched to a gene: 7. Germline lookup yields CDR1 SGHNT and CDR2 YYREEE (reference sequence). The CDR3 has 15 amino acids. The CDR3 bases are TGTGCCAGCAGCCTTCAGGGGGCCGGCAATGAAAAACTGTTTTTT. It is translated as CASSLQGAGNEKLFF. Full variable domain (rest looked up from reference TRBV5-4 and TRBJ1-4): ETGVTQSPTHLIKTRGQQVTLRCSSQSGHNTVSWYQQALGQGPQFIFQYYREEENGRGNFPPRFSGLQFPNYSSELNVNALELDDSALYLCASSLQGAGNEKLFFGSGTQLSVL.

This rearrangement joins TRBV18 to TRBJ1-2, with 10 bases identical to TRBD1. Germline V lookup: CDR1 KGHSH, CDR2 LQKENI. Germline trimming cut 4 bases from V and 0 bases from J; bases unmatched to any gene: 5. The CDR3 is 16 amino acids. As DNA, the CDR3 is TGTGCCAGCTCACTCGGCGGACAGGGGGCTAACTATGGCTACACCTTC. It is translated as CASSLGGQGANYGYTF.

This clone was counted a few times. The chain is built from TRBV7-9 and TRBJ1-6; 7 nucleotides match TRBD1. The CDR3 extends over 14 amino acids. Germline V gene lookup returns CDR1 SEHNR and CDR2 FQNEAQ (reference sequence). V lost 3 bases, J lost 8 bases, and 4 bases stayed unmatched. CDR3 sequence: CASSFSQGDSPLHF. Here the CDR3 DNA reads TGTGCCAGCAGCTTCAGTCAGGGGGATTCACCCCTCCACTTT.

The chain carries TRBV20-1 and TRBJ1-1; no reliable D call. V lost 3 bases to trimming and J lost 1 base, with 3 bases between them. Germline CDR1 DFQATT, CDR2 SNEGSKA (reference sequence). The CDR3 extends over 11 amino acids. CDR3 nucleotide sequence: TGCAGTGCTAGCCGGAACACTGAAGCTTTCTTT. Amino acid sequence: CSASRNTEAFF.

J is TRBJ2-5 and V is TRBV6-5; possibly TRBD1 for D (5 bases). Germline V gene lookup returns CDR1 MNHEY and CDR2 SVGAGI. There are 9 residues in the CDR3. The CDR3 protein is CGGWVTQYF. In nucleotides, the CDR3 is TGTGGGGGCTGGGTGACCCAGTACTTC.

This chain links TRBV5-1 with TRBJ2-6; TRBD1 might be the D (6 bases). The V and J ends lost 4 bases and 0 bases respectively, with 20 bases between them. In germline, CDR1 is SGHRS, CDR2 YFSETQ. CDR3 length: 19 amino acids. CDR3 sequence reads: CASSPRVDRTLSGANVLTF. Written as DNA, the CDR3 is TGCGCCAGCAGCCCGAGGGTGGACAGAACCCTCTCTGGGGCCAACGTCCTGACTTTC.

This chain joins TRBV19 and TRBJ1-5; D is unresolved. The germline V gene encodes CDR1 LNHDA and CDR2 SQIVND (reference sequence). The V end lost 1 base, the J end lost 9 bases, and 10 bases lay between the germline ends. This CDR3 contains 13 residues. Here the CDR3 reads CASSIAPGRPQHF. In DNA form, the CDR3 reads TGTGCCAGTAGTATAGCCCCGGGTCGGCCCCAGCATTTT.

The J gene is TRBJ2-7, the V gene TRBV9, with TRBD1 matching over 10 bases. Trimming took 4 bases from V and 5 from J; bases not matched to a gene: 9. Germline-derived CDR1 and CDR2 are SGDLS and YYNGEE. The CDR3 loop spans 15 amino acids. The chain's CDR3 is CASSPRQGAPHEQYF. The DNA for the CDR3 is TGTGCCAGCAGCCCCCGACAGGGGGCTCCCCACGAGCAGTACTTC.